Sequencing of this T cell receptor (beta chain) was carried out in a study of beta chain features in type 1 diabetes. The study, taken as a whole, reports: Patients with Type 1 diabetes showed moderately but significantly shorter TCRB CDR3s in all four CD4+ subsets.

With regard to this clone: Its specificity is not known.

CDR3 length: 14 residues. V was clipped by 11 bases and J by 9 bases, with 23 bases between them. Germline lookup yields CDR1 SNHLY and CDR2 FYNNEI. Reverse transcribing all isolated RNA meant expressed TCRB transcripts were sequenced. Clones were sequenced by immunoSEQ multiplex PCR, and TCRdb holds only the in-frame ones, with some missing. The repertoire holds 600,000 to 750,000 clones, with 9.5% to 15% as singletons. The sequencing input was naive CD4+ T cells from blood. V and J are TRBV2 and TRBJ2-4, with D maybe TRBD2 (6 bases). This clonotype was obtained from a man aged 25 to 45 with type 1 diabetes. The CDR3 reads CAGTPGLPESIQYF. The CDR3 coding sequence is TGTGCCGGGACCCCGGGACTCCCGGAGAGCATTCAGTACTTC.